This TCR beta chain was obtained from a study of identical twins. MiXCR, run by TCRdb on the 5' RACE reads, gives a single entry per CDR3 protein. The sample shows 700,000 or so distinct CDR3 sequences, 8.5% to 9.5% of them seen only once. This CDR3 is built from 14 residues. CDR1 and CDR2 from the germline V gene are SGHKS and YYEKEE (reference sequence). Between the trimmed V and J ends, which lost 7 bases and 6 bases, there was a span of 17 bases. The data were also submitted as part of a second study, on yellow fever vaccine responses in identical twins.

The chain recombines TRBV5-5 with TRBJ2-1; D uncertain. The origin of this receptor is a woman between 18 and 29 years old in good health. Material for sequencing was PBMCs. The CDR3 nucleotides are TGTGCCAGCGGGCCTTTTATAAGGGCCAATGAGCAGTTCTTC. As protein: CASGPFIRANEQFF.